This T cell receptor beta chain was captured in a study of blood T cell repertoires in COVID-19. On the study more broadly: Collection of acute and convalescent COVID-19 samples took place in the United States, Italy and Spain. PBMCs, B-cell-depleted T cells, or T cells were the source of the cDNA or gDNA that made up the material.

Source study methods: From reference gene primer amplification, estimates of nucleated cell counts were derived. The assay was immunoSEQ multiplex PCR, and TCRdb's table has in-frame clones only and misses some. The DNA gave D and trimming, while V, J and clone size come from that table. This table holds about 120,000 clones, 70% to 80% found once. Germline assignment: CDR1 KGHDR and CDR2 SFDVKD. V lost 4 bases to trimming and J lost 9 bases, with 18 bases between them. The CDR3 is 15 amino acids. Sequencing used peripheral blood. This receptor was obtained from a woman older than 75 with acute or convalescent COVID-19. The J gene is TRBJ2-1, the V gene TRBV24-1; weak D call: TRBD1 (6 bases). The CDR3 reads CATSDPGQIQGEQFF. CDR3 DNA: TGTGCCACCAGTGACCCAGGACAGATACAAGGTGAGCAGTTCTTC.